This T cell receptor beta chain stems from a study of blood T cell repertoires in COVID-19 (dated by TCRdb to the early 2020s). For the study in its entirety: The collaborator samples originated in the United States, Italy and Spain and spanned the acute and convalescent phases of COVID-19. The prospective study material was composed of cDNA or gDNA derived from T cells, B-cell-depleted T cells, or PBMCs. The dataset comprised deeply sampled blood TCRbeta repertoires from subjects exposed to, actively infected with, or recovered from COVID-19. The repertoires were released in a freely available public database meant as a resource for research on the immune response to SARS-CoV-2. Samples were obtained from the ongoing ImmuneRACE study (first 160 participants) and from 1,000 to 1,500 subjects provided by 6 global collaborators. The sample metadata nearly always contained a de-identified subject ID, COVID-19 status, age in years and sex. Where available, HLA class I and class II types were obtained from metadata supplied by the sample provider rather than from assay-based typing. Study-level results and caveats: How much clinical and demographic metadata was included differed by source and by participant, and the metadata was provided uncurated.

Trimming leaves V shorter by 5 bases and J shorter by 8 bases, with the junction holding 3 bases beyond the gene matches. Counted from cysteine to phenylalanine, this CDR3 has 12 amino acids. Only the CDR3 region is kept as DNA, spanning 36 bases read in frame from base 1. CDR1 and CDR2, looked up from the germline V gene, are SGHNT and YENEEA. As regards this clone: Its antigen remains undetermined. Within one base of it there is no much larger clone, and no base qualities were kept.

TCRbeta CDR3 regions were amplified from genomic DNA using the immunoSEQ Assay, a bias-controlled multiplex PCR. The original methods were these. The number of nucleated cells in each sample was estimated by amplification of reference gene primers within the assay. Sequence reads were collapsed and filtered to measure the absolute abundance of every unique TCRbeta CDR3 rearrangement. For each sample, productive Simpson clonality was calculated as the square root of Simpson's diversity index across productive rearrangements. This immuneACCESS table, as held by TCRdb, lists in-frame sequences with V and J called but not all clones. Of the missing ones, under half trace to an unresolved V gene in checked studies; the others have no known cause. That table supplies the V and J calls and clone size; D and trimming were determined from the DNA. The sample table contains just over 50,000 clones; only one count was recorded for 85% to 90% of them. Around 13% of the sample comes from the top ten.

The collaborating institutions used their own protocols to collect whole blood in K2EDTA tubes. For TCRbeta analysis, collaborators shipped samples in one of three forms: frozen whole blood, isolated PBMCs, or DNA extracted from either of those sample types. The sequencing input was peripheral blood. The chain was built from TRBV11-3 and TRBJ2-1; the central 7 bases match TRBD1. This clonotype was sampled from a man between 70 and 80 years old with acute or convalescent COVID-19. The CDR3 region reads CASSRQGYEQFF. In nucleotide form, the sequence is TGTGCCAGCAGCCGACAGGGTTATGAGCAGTTCTTC.